This T cell receptor (beta chain) originates from a study of cytomegalovirus exposure and HLA in healthy donors (dated by TCRdb to 2016 to 2017). For the study in its entirety: An earlier analysis of several hundred of the donors reported about 290 Gb of sequence data and 120 million or so unique TCR beta sequences from some 180 million T cells. In a later analysis, previously published TCR beta repertoires from several hundred donors were re-analyzed and high-resolution HLA genotyping was added so that TCR occurrence patterns could be studied. HLA typing covered class I and class II loci at four-digit resolution. All discovery cohort repertoires had been generated on a single sequencing platform. An earlier analysis of 587 of the donors used high-throughput TCR beta sequencing to judge whether each TCR beta V gene segment behaved as functional or pseudogenic. Among the roughly 410 genotyped donors, around 81% belonged to the genetic ancestry cluster associated with self-reported Caucasian donors. The study combined high-throughput TCR immunosequencing, statistical association of individual TCRs with disease status, and machine learning to predict cytomegalovirus infection status. A later genetic analysis used genome-wide SNP genotypes for about 60% of the roughly 700 donors, treating that subset as a discovery cohort. The number of typed donors differed by locus: 629-630 for A, B, C, DRB1 and DQB1; 500 to 550 for DQA1; about 600 for DPA1; and about 450 for DPB1. Five DR-DQ haplotypes were handled as single units for association and clustering because linkage in the cohort was strong. The later analysis used no new phenotypic data to find candidate immune exposures, relying instead on TCR beta sequences and their occurrence across donors. Besides the first cohort of under 700 subjects, a separate validation cohort made up of 90 to 150 different subjects was used. Roughly 300 gigabases of sequencing data and around 80 million unique TCR sequences made up an early release that covered several hundred HLA-typed donors. Using immunosequencing, the study profiled T cell repertoires from about 610 subjects and related those repertoires to cytomegalovirus serostatus. The aim of the study was to test whether cataloging public T cell receptors could identify signatures of past pathogen exposure. Donor age, sex, ethnicity and CMV serostatus were compiled alongside the repertoire data. Among several hundred genotyped donors of the cohort, an average of around 250,000 unique TCR beta nucleotide sequences was sequenced per donor, of which about 18% were non-productive. Overall results and qualifications from the work: In this cohort, only TCR beta chains were sequenced, and detectable features were limited by the absence of alpha or paired-chain data. Most CMV-associated TCR beta chains appeared to be HLA-restricted in a later analysis, and the HLA associations seemed to be driven largely by CMV exposure. A further reported finding was that TCR beta sequences accurately predicted the HLA-A and HLA-B alleles for most subjects in the first cohort. According to the authors, the approach could potentially be generalized to other disease states and immunological phenotypes. A later analysis found that TCR association rates varied across HLA loci, with DRB1 alleles showing the most associated TCRs and HLA-C alleles the fewest. CMV serostatus was the only immune exposure information available for the cohort. The classifier was reported to diagnose cytomegalovirus status with high specificity and sensitivity in both the original cohort and the validation cohort. When HLA alleles, especially DR and DQ, strongly co-occurred, attributing TCR associations to individual alleles was difficult. Broadly in line with IMGT annotations, most TCR beta V segments showed up in productive rearrangements about 87% or about 30% of the time in an earlier analysis of 587 of the donors. Compared with the roughly 670-donor mean, donors in an Asian-associated ancestry cluster had fewer N-insertions in productive TCRs, according to a later genetic analysis. A total of some 180 TCR beta chains were listed by the study as associated with cytomegalovirus. Because counts were too low, roughly 17 rarely observed V segments, including chromosome 9 orphons, were left out of the earlier analysis of roughly 600 of the donors. A few of the identified cytomegalovirus-associated TCR beta chains were confirmed in vitro to be specific for cytomegalovirus antigens. Because some donors lacked HLA typing at each locus, the association tests relied only on the typed subset. Compared with equally common non-associated chains, HLA-associated TCR beta chains in a later analysis were more clonally expanded and had lower generation probabilities. A later analysis associated 16,951 TCR beta sequences with specific HLA alleles at a false discovery rate of 0.05. Across donors, most TCR sequences were observed very rarely, whereas some public TCRs were present in many individuals. A cluster of highly shared sequence variants was judged likely to represent a technical artifact of the sequencing pipeline. According to a later analysis, parvovirus B19, influenza, CMV and Epstein-Barr virus appeared linked to several top co-occurrence clusters. An association between a missense DCLRE1C variant and V-gene and J-gene trimming of TCR beta chains was found in a later genetic analysis and replicated in an independent cohort. Correlated functional status among segregating V segments might reflect linkage disequilibrium, but an unknown experimental factor could not be ruled out. Roughly uniform sequencing depth across donors was assumed in presence/absence analyses, although this assumption may not hold. The 87-base-pair reads could not distinguish some IMGT-functional V segments, including TRBV6-2 and TRBV6-3, so those segments were excluded.

The cohort was made up of roughly 670 healthy bone marrow donors. At the time of sampling, every cohort member was nominally healthy, though immune exposures that went unrecorded were likely present. The donor tested CMV seronegative, placing the donor among the 300 to 450 seronegative members of the cohort. Each donor provided a peripheral blood sample, and peripheral blood mononuclear cells were used for TCR beta sequencing. The Qiagen DNeasy Blood Extraction Kit was used to extract genomic DNA from the blood cell samples. The germline V end is reduced by 4 bases and the J end by 5 bases; junction bases left unmatched: 7. CDR1 and CDR2, looked up from the germline V gene (reference sequence), are PRHDT and FYEKMQ. The CDR3 spans 16 residues, from the cysteine through the phenylalanine. The entry retains the CDR3 DNA only, 48 bases that are in frame from base 1. On this clone: This receptor's antigen is unknown. No base-level quality is on record; no much larger clone is a single base apart.

The library was produced with the immunoSEQ multiplex PCR assay. For the multiplex PCR, a mixture combining 60 forward primers for TCR Vbeta segments and 13 reverse primers for TCR Jbeta segments was used. Amplification of the CDR3 region of rearranged TCR beta genes was performed with a multiplex PCR assay on genomic DNA. Amplified TCR beta libraries were sequenced as 87-base-pair reads on the Illumina HiSeq System. The authors processed their data as follows. A later analysis counted tens of millions of unique TCR beta chains across the 666 repertoires, and some 11 million of these chains were shared by at least two donors. A nearest-neighbor algorithm error-corrected the raw reads and collapsed the reads into unique sequences, merging closely related sequences to remove PCR and sequencing errors. CDR3 sequences were aligned to IMGT reference sequences to assign V, D and J gene segments. For a sequence to be retained, at least a six-nucleotide match to both a V gene segment and a J gene segment was required. A rearrangement counted as productive if the CDR3 had no stop codons and remained in frame with V and J, and every other rearrangement counted as non-productive. CDR3 was defined by IMGT convention, running from the second conserved V-encoded cysteine to the conserved J-encoded phenylalanine. In an earlier analysis of around 570 of the donors, sequences lacking an unambiguous match to a single V gene segment were excluded. In an earlier analysis of around 600 of the donors, V segments were called functional above 56.7% productive rearrangements and were called segregating when the between-donor standard deviation exceeded 5%. A statistical classification framework was developed to diagnose cytomegalovirus status using the catalog of TCR beta chain sequences. V and J gene assignment, in a later analysis, came from comparing TCR nucleotide sequences with IMGT/GENE-DB human TR gene sequences. A later analysis assigned CDR3 sequences and most-parsimonious VDJ recombination scenarios with the TCRdist pipeline. In a later analysis, each TCR beta chain was defined by its CDR3 amino acid sequence together with its V-gene family, and reads without a unique V-gene family were excluded. A later analysis removed 592 highly shared, low-generation-probability nucleotide sequences to deal with suspected cross-contamination and a sequencing artifact. A later analysis calculated a clonal expansion index for each public chain from normalized within-repertoire ranks of inferred template counts. In a later analysis, generation probabilities were computed with a VDJ recombination model fitted to out-of-frame rearrangements, and the resulting probabilities were checked against IGoR. In a later analysis, hypergeometric tests were used to score TCR-TCR, TCR-HLA and TCR-CMV co-occurrence, with a repertoire-size bias correction applied to TCR pairs. False discovery rates were estimated in a later analysis by permuting HLA or CMV assignments 20 times. In a later analysis, co-occurring TCRs were grouped using DBSCAN, and TCRdist sequence similarity was added for clustering within HLA-allele-positive subsets. Repertoires with fewer than 30,000 or more than 120,000 public chains were left out of co-occurrence clustering, as were about 5 repertoires with anomalous nucleotide sharing. TCRdb's version of the immuneACCESS table is confined to in-frame rearrangements and falls short of the full clone set. An unresolved V gene accounts for under half of the shortfall where checked; the remainder is of unknown origin. From that table come the V and J calls and clone size; the DNA was used to work out D and trimming. For this sample the table gives over 150,000 clones, of which 75% were detected only once. About 1.3% of the sample rests with the top ten.

The sample comprised PBMCs. The sequence came from a man aged 18 to 35 in good health and CMV-seronegative. The sequence is built from TRBV13 and TRBJ2-7; 14 of the junction bases match TRBD2. The CDR3: CASSYRLAGGPHEQYF. The bases are TGTGCCAGCAGCTATCGACTAGCGGGAGGGCCGCACGAGCAGTACTTC.